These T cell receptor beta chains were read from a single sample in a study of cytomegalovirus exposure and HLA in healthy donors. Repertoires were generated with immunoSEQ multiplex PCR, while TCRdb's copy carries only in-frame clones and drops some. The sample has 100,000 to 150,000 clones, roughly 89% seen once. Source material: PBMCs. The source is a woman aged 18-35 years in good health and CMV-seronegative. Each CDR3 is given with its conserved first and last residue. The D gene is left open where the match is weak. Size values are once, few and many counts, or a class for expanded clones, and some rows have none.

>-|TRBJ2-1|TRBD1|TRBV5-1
CASSRTRQGPGEQFF
TGCGCCAGCAGCCGAACGAGACAGGGGCCTGGTGAGCAGTTCTTC
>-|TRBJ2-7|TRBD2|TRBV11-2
CASSPSPGTSREQYF
TGTGCCAGCAGCCCCTCCCCGGGGACTAGTCGAGAGCAGTACTTC
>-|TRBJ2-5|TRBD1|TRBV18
CASSPNGQGVETQYF
TGTGCCAGCTCACCGAACGGGCAGGGGGTTGAGACCCAGTACTTC
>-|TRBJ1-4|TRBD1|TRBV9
CASRSTGTGDEKLFF
TGTGCCAGCAGAAGTACCGGGACAGGGGATGAAAAACTGTTTTTT
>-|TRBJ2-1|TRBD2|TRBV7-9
CASSLGWASGRYEQFF
TGTGCCAGCAGCTTAGGTTGGGCTAGCGGGAGATATGAGCAGTTCTTC
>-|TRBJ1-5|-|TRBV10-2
CASRSGEYSNQPQHF
TGCGCCAGCAGGTCGGGGGAATATAGCAATCAGCCCCAGCATTTT
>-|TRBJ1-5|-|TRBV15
CATSRAKQETLIQPQHF
TGTGCCACCAGCAGAGCCAAACAGGAGACCCTAATACAGCCCCAGCATTTT
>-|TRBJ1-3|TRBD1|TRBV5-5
CASDTGGTGNTIYF
TGTGCCAGCGACACAGGGGGCACTGGAAACACCATATATTTT
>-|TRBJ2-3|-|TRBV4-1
CASSPEGVSTQYF
TGCGCCAGCAGCCCTGAGGGGGTCAGTACGCAGTATTTT
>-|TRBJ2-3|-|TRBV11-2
CASSRYTDTQYF
TGTGCCAGCAGCCGTTACACAGATACGCAGTATTTT
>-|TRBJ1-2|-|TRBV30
CAWSRQVEGYTF
TGTGCCTGGAGCCGACAGGTAGAAGGCTACACCTTC
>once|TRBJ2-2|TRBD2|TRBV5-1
CASSLTAGGSLGELFF
TGCGCCAGCAGCTTGACAGCGGGAGGGTCCTTGGGGGAGCTGTTTTTT
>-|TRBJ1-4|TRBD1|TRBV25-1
CASDTPDRVDEEKLFF
TGTGCCAGCGATACCCCGGACAGGGTAGATGAGGAAAAACTGTTTTTT
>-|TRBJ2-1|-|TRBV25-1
CASRGTNNEQFF
TGTGCCAGCCGGGGGACCAACAATGAGCAGTTCTTC
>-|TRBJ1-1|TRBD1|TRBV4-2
CASSLLQGDDPEAFF
TGTGCCAGCAGCCTCCTACAGGGGGATGACCCTGAAGCTTTCTTT
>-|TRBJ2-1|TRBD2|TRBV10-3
CAISDPGASGPRGEQFF
TGTGCCATCAGTGACCCCGGGGCTAGCGGGCCCCGGGGGGAGCAGTTCTTC
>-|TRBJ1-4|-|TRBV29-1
CSVSGVQEKLFF
TGCAGCGTTTCAGGGGTTCAGGAAAAACTGTTTTTT
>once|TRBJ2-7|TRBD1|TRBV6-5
CASSYRTGLPLHF
TGTGCCAGCAGTTACAGGACAGGTCTCCCCCTACACTTC
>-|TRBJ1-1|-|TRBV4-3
CASSQDASVNTEAFF
TGCGCCAGCAGCCAAGATGCGTCGGTGAACACTGAAGCTTTCTTT
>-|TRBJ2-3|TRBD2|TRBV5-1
CASSTLPSGRASTDTQYF
TGCGCCAGCAGCACACTTCCTAGCGGGAGGGCCAGCACAGATACGCAGTATTTT
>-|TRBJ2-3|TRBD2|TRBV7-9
CASSLGGLAGAFYTQYF
TGTGCCAGCAGCTTGGGGGGACTAGCGGGAGCATTCTATACGCAGTATTTT
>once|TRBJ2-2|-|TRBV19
CASSGGPSNTGELFF
TGTGCCAGTAGCGGAGGCCCATCAAACACCGGGGAGCTGTTTTTT
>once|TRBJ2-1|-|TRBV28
CASSLQGGWEQFF
TGTGCCAGCAGCTTACAGGGAGGTTGGGAGCAGTTCTTC
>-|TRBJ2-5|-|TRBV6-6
CASSYALGETQYF
TGTGCCAGCAGTTACGCCCTCGGTGAGACCCAGTACTTC
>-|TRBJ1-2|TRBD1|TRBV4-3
CASSQEWALGDRASNRYGYTF
TGCGCCAGCAGCCAAGAATGGGCTCTAGGGGACAGGGCATCTAACCGCTATGGCTACACCTTC
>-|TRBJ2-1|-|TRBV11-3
CASSPGWPAPYNEQFF
TGTGCCAGCAGCCCGGGATGGCCAGCCCCCTACAATGAGCAGTTCTTC
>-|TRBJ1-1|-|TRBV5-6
CASSFPGEYTEAFF
TGTGCCAGCAGCTTCCCCGGGGAGTATACTGAAGCTTTCTTT
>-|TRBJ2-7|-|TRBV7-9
CASSLGSGGDEQYF
TGTGCCAGCAGCTTAGGATCGGGCGGGGACGAGCAGTACTTC
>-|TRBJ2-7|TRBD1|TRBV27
CASSLDRADEQYF
TGTGCCAGCAGTTTAGACAGGGCTGACGAGCAGTACTTC
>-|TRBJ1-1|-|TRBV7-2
CASSLGVAGVGVEAFF
TGTGCCAGCAGCTTAGGGGTAGCAGGGGTGGGTGTCGAAGCTTTCTTT
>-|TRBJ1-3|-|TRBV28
CASRGLSGNTIYF
TGTGCCAGCAGGGGGCTCTCTGGAAACACCATATATTTT
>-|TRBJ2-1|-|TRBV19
CASSIGLRGTYNEQFF
TGTGCCAGTAGTATAGGTCTTCGGGGAACCTACAATGAGCAGTTCTTC
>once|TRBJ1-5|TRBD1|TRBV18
CASSPTGQGGIGNQPQHF
TGTGCCAGCTCACCTACCGGACAGGGCGGGATTGGCAATCAGCCCCAGCATTTT
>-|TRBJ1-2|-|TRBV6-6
CASSYSDKGGLSYTF
TGTGCCAGCAGTTATTCGGATAAAGGGGGTCTTTCCTACACCTTC
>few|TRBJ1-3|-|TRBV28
CASSQVAGNTIYF
TGTGCCAGCAGTCAGGTAGCTGGAAACACCATATATTTT
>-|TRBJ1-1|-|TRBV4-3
CASSHRGGTEAFF
TGCGCCAGCAGCCATAGAGGAGGCACTGAAGCTTTCTTT
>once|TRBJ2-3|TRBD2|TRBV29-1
CSVFDLGLASDTQYF
TGCAGCGTTTTCGATCTGGGACTAGCTTCAGATACGCAGTATTTT
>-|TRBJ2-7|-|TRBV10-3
CAISGSYEQYF
TGTGCCATCAGCGGCTCCTACGAGCAGTACTTC
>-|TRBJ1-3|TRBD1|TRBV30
CAWRTGAGNTIYF
TGTGCCTGGAGGACAGGGGCTGGAAACACCATATATTTT
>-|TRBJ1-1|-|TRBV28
CASSGGEVWTEAFF
TGTGCCAGCAGTGGAGGGGAGGTGTGGACTGAAGCTTTCTTT